A single T cell receptor beta chain is shown here with its context. This sample was included in a study of blood T cell repertoires in COVID-19. Study summary: Italy, Spain and the United States were the sources of the convalescent and acute COVID-19 samples. PBMCs, B-cell-depleted T cells, or T cells were the source of the cDNA or gDNA that made up the material.

In Seattle, patients joined the study during active infection and were tracked longitudinally. Study processing details: Nucleated cell counts were estimated from reference gene primer amplification. Some clones are missing from TCRdb's copy, which holds only in-frame ones; the method was immunoSEQ multiplex PCR. V, J and clone size reflect that table, while D and trimming were determined from the DNA. The sample gives around 63,000 clones, approximately 92% of which show up once; 18% is in the top ten. The CDR3 is 15 residues long. The V gene's germline CDR1 is MDHEN and CDR2 SYDVKM. Losses at the gene ends were 5 bases for V and 2 bases for J; bases not matched to a gene: 7.

This TCR was recovered from an older woman with COVID-19, enrolled during active disease. This chain links TRBV28 with TRBJ2-5; the match to TRBD2 covers 8 bases. Specimen: peripheral blood. The CDR3 nucleotides read TGTGCCAGCAGTCAAATAGCGGGAAGACAAGAGACCCAGTACTTC. As protein: CASSQIAGRQETQYF.